Shown below are 9 T cell receptor beta chains from a single sample sequenced in a study of PD-1 blockade in classical Hodgkin lymphoma. Assay used: immunoSEQ multiplex PCR; TCRdb lists only in-frame clones, some missing. The sample consists of 95,000 to 100,000 clones, around nine tenths of them appearing once. Each patient's relapse followed autologous stem cell transplantation, and brentuximab vedotin exposure varied. The sequencing here drew on peripheral blood mononuclear cells (PBMCs), taken before the second cycle of nivolumab. Every receptor here comes from a human donor with classical Hodgkin lymphoma.

This chain joins TRBV14 and TRBJ1-4; D not certain. CDR3 length: 15 amino acids. The germline V and J ends were trimmed by 1 base and 7 bases, with 13 bases remaining between them. CDR1 is SGHDN and CDR2 is FVKESK in the germline V gene. The CDR3 spells CASSQGQSISEKLFF. CDR3 nucleotides: TGTGCCAGCAGCCAAGGACAATCGATTAGTGAAAAACTGTTTTTT.

This clone was seen once. CDR3 in DNA: TGTGCCAGCAGCCGGAGCAGCACCGCGGGCACCGGGGAGCTGTTTTTT. As protein: CASSRSSTAGTGELFF. The J gene is TRBJ2-2, the V gene TRBV7-2, with D maybe TRBD2 (5 bases). The CDR3 sequence is 16 residues long. Germline values: CDR1 SGHTA, CDR2 FQGNSA. The ends were cut back, 5 bases at V and 4 bases at J, with 17 bases in the middle.

V gene TRBV5-1 combines with J gene TRBJ1-1; TRBD1 agrees at 9 bases. Germline V gene lookup returns CDR1 SGHRS and CDR2 YFSETQ. Trimming cost V 1 base and J 4 bases; bases outside gene matches: 2. This CDR3 contains 14 residues. CDR3 residues: CASSLPTGGTEAFF. In DNA form, the CDR3 reads TGCGCCAGCAGCTTGCCGACAGGGGGCACTGAAGCTTTCTTT.

This rearrangement joins TRBV5-1 to TRBJ2-2, with 14 bases that match TRBD2. The ends lost 4 bases at V and 4 bases at J; junction bases unmatched: 6. The CDR3 is made up of 17 amino acids. Per germline, CDR1 SGHRS and CDR2 YFSETQ. The CDR3: CASSPGLAGGLTGELFF. CDR3 DNA: TGCGCCAGCAGCCCCGGACTAGCGGGGGGCCTCACCGGGGAGCTGTTTTTT.

V is TRBV4-3 and J is TRBJ2-1; 12 bases agree with TRBD2. The V and J ends lost 0 bases and 2 bases, in that order; junction bases with no gene match: 8. Per germline, CDR1 LGHNA and CDR2 YSLEER. The CDR3 runs to 19 residues. CDR3 nucleotides: TGCGCCAGCAGCCAAGATCTACTAGCGGGGGGCCGACCCTACAATGAGCAGTTCTTC. This codes for CASSQDLLAGGRPYNEQFF.

The chain carries TRBV12-5 and TRBJ2-3, with D possibly TRBD2 on 7 matching bases. Germline CDR1 and CDR2: LGHNT and FRNRAP. V shed 5 bases and J shed 3 bases, with 12 bases lying between them. The CDR3 has 14 amino acids. For the CDR3, the DNA is TGTGCTAGTGGTCGAGCGGGGACAACAGATACGCAGTATTTT. This gives the protein CASGRAGTTDTQYF.

V usage is TRBV30 and J usage is TRBJ1-5, with D tentatively TRBD1 (6 bases). Per germline, CDR1 GTSNPN and CDR2 SVGIG (reference sequence). This CDR3 is built from 16 residues. The V end lost 3 bases, the J end lost 5 bases, and 20 bases lay between the germline ends. The CDR3 reads CAWSPGSLGGYQPQHF. The CDR3 DNA sequence: TGTGCCTGGAGCCCAGGTTCCTTGGGGGGCTATCAGCCCCAGCATTTT.

The chain carries TRBV9 and TRBJ1-3; D ambiguous. The CDR3 sequence is 15 residues long. The V gene lost 4 bases and the J gene lost 0 bases, with 11 bases spanning the gap. Germline values: CDR1 SGDLS, CDR2 YYNGEE. CDR3 in amino acids: CASSTDGSSGNTIYF. The CDR3 DNA is TGTGCCAGCAGCACAGACGGGAGCTCTGGAAACACCATATATTTT.

The chain joins TRBV7-2 to TRBJ1-5, with TRBD1 identical over 8 bases. CDR3 length: 15 residues. The V and J ends lost 1 base and 6 bases, in that order; junction bases with no gene match: 5. Germline CDR1 and CDR2: SGHTA and FQGNSA. CDR3 residues: CASSLVSTGGQPQHF. In DNA, the CDR3 is TGTGCCAGCAGCTTAGTCTCCACAGGGGGTCAGCCCCAGCATTTT.